The sequence of this T cell receptor (beta chain) was determined in a study of blood T cell repertoires in COVID-19. Study at large: Spain, Italy and the United States supplied samples that represented acute and convalescent COVID-19. T cells, B-cell-depleted T cells, or PBMCs supplied cDNA or gDNA.

The CDR3 consists of 15 residues. Germline V CDR1 and CDR2: SNHLY, FYNNEI. Trimming at V came to 3 bases and at J to 7 bases, leaving 6 bases not matched to a gene. Original methodology: Reference gene primer amplification in the assay estimated nucleated cell counts. The data were produced by immunoSEQ multiplex PCR, yet TCRdb's version contains in-frame clones alone and is incomplete. From that table come the V and J calls and clone size; the DNA was used to work out D and trimming. Here the sample spans a few hundred thousand clones, under 90% being singletons. This TCR was recovered from a woman older than 75 with active or convalescent COVID-19. This chain links TRBV2 with TRBJ2-2, with 9 bases lining up with TRBD1. The specimen was peripheral blood. The CDR3 nucleotides are TGTGCCAGCAGTGAGAGGACAGGGGTCGGCGGGGAGCTGTTTTTT. Encoded protein: CASSERTGVGGELFF.